A single TCR beta chain is shown here with its context. What it binds is unknown. Whole blood supplied total RNA, and T cells were not sorted. Molecular identifiers with 6-nucleotide sample barcodes were added during cDNA synthesis via template switching. TCRdb re-called the 5' RACE reads and catalogs CDR3 proteins one per entry, DNA excluded. The repertoire table contains just over 300,000 distinct CDR3 sequences. The data stem from a study of monozygotic twins with inflammatory bowel disease. Points from the study as a whole: IBD patients displayed reduced TCRbeta diversity (inverse Simpson) when set against healthy co-twins.

This CDR3 comprises 15 residues. Looked up from germline, CDR1 is SNHLY and CDR2 is FYNNEI. The chain carries TRBV2 and TRBJ1-5; no DNA is available, so the TRBD1 call from TCRdb remains unchecked. The sample taken for sequencing was blood. The clonotype originates from a human donor with ulcerative colitis or Crohn's disease, or a healthy co-twin of an affected twin (not recorded which). This CDR3 is CASTGGPTGNQPQHF.